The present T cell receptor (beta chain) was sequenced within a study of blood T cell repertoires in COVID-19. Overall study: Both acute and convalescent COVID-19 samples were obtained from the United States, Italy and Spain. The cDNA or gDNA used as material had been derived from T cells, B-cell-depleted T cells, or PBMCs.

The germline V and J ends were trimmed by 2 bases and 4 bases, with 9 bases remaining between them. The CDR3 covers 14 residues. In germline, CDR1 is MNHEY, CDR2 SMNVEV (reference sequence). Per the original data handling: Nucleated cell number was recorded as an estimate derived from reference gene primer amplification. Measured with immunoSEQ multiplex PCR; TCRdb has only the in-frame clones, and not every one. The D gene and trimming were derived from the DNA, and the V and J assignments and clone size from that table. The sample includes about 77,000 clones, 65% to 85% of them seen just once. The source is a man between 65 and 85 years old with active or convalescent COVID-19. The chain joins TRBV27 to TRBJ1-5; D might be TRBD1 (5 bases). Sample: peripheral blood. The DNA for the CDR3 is TGTGCCAGCAGTTTAGCGGGGGAGAATCAGCCCCAGCATTTT. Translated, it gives CASSLAGENQPQHF.